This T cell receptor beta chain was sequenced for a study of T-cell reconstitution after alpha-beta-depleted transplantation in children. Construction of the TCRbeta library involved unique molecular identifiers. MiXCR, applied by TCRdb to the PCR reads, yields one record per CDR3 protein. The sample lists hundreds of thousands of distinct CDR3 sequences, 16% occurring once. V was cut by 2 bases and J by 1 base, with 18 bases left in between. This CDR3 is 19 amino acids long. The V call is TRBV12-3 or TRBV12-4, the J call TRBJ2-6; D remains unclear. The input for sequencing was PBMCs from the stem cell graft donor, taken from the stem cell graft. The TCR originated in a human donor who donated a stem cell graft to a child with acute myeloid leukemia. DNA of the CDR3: TGTGCCAGCAGTTTACCTTCGAGTGTTAGTAGTTCTGGGGCCAACGTCCTGACTTTC. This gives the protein CASSLPSSVSSSGANVLTF.